This is a list of T cell receptor beta chains from one sample in a study of blood T cell repertoires in COVID-19. The assay was immunoSEQ multiplex PCR, and TCRdb's table has in-frame clones only and misses some. Of about 220,000 clones in the sample, 85% were seen once. Source material: peripheral blood. These receptors came from a man aged 45-65 years who had recovered from COVID-19. The conserved cysteine and the conserved F or W are not part of the CDR3 here.

J	V	CDR3
TRBJ2-7	TRBV6-5	ASRTPLAYEQY
TRBJ1-2	TRBV19	ASSPRDRAGYT
TRBJ2-7	TRBV19	ASSTRSPGRSYEQY
TRBJ2-3	TRBV7-2	ASSFRGGEAY
TRBJ2-5	TRBV19	ASSPRQTQETQY
TRBJ1-3	TRBV5-1	ASSSESTDRGYSGNTIY
TRBJ2-2	TRBV7-8	ASSPSVNTGELF
TRBJ2-7	TRBV28	ASSFPGLAGFYEQY
TRBJ1-2	TRBV11-2	ASSLGVGSNYGYT
TRBJ2-1	TRBV29-1	SVGLAGGPHEQF
TRBJ2-2	TRBV7-9	ASRSLEGRRNTGELF
TRBJ2-2	TRBV19	ASSIGTSGANTGELF
TRBJ2-7	TRBV19	ATLHGVEQY
TRBJ2-2	TRBV21-1	ASSRHHDRAANTGELF
TRBJ2-6	TRBV7-2	ASREQSSGANVLT
TRBJ2-3	TRBV11-3	ASSLAGGSSTDTQY
TRBJ2-3	TRBV7-9	ASSRQGSTDTQY
TRBJ2-7	TRBV7-2	ASSLEGQGSIREKYEQY
TRBJ2-5	TRBV29-1	SGDRGPGGETQY
TRBJ1-5	TRBV7-2	ASSRGQGNQPQH
TRBJ1-4	TRBV15	ATRIDSNEKLF
TRBJ2-7	TRBV5-1	ASSLKAQGAYEQY
TRBJ2-5	TRBV2	ASSELLAAAQETQY
TRBJ2-5	TRBV3-1/TRBV3-2	ASSQEAGETQY
TRBJ2-5	TRBV5-4	ASSHGQGVGETQY
TRBJ2-1	TRBV19	ASSLYPGPNEQF
TRBJ1-3	TRBV4-2	ASSQVSGKSGNTIY
TRBJ2-1	TRBV7-2	ASSLIGLAGYNEQF
TRBJ2-6	TRBV5-5	ASTPPLSSGANVLT